The 16 T cell receptor beta chains presented below share a single source sample, sequenced in a study of blood T cell repertoires in COVID-19 (TCRdb year 2020). Libraries were prepared through the immunoSEQ multiplex PCR assay. Entries here come from immuneACCESS through TCRdb and include only in-frame sequences with V and J called. Some clones fail to appear in such tables; in the studies checked, an unresolved V gene covers under half of the shortfall, and the cause of the remainder is unknown. The sample includes some 200,000 clones, with roughly 82% observed a single time. The ten largest clones add up to about 10% of the sample. The sequenced sample consisted of PBMCs or T cells enriched from blood (not recorded which). These receptor sequences come from a man aged 40-50 years who had recovered from COVID-19.

This chain uses TRBV28 with TRBJ2-7; tentatively, D is TRBD1 (6 bases). Trimming removed 5 bases at V and 2 bases at J, with 13 bases between. The CDR3 consists of 14 residues. Germline lookup yields CDR1 MDHEN and CDR2 SYDVKM. CDR3 sequence reads: CASSSAGDTYEQYV. The CDR3 DNA follows: TGTGCCAGCAGTAGCGCTGGGGACACCTACGAGCAGTACGTC.

This chain connects TRBV7-9 to TRBJ2-5, with a tentative D call TRBD1 (5 bases). Trimming took off 1 base at V and 5 bases at J, with 17 bases between the two ends. The germline CDR1 and CDR2 sequences are SEHNR and FQNEAQ (reference sequence). CDR3 size: 16 residues. The CDR3 loop reads CASSLGAGYSAETQYF. CDR3 nucleotide sequence: TGTGCCAGCAGCTTAGGTGCAGGGTATTCAGCGGAGACCCAGTACTTC.

This chain connects TRBV6-2 or TRBV6-3 to TRBJ1-5; D might be TRBD1 (6 bases). CDR3 length: 17 residues. In germline, CDR1 is MNHEY, CDR2 SVGEGT. The ends were cut back, 6 bases at V and 2 bases at J, with 20 bases in the middle. CDR3 DNA: TGTGCCAGCAGCCGCGGAACTCAGGGGCTTGGCAATCAGCCCCAGCATTTT. Protein: CASSRGTQGLGNQPQHF.

The table lists this clone with a count of one. This chain uses TRBV4-2 with TRBJ2-1; 7 bases match TRBD1. The V gene end was trimmed by 0 bases and the J gene end by 5 bases; junction bases not matched to a gene: 7. Per germline, CDR1 LGHNA and CDR2 YNFKEQ. The CDR3 runs to 16 residues. The CDR3 spells CASSQDNRGPHNEQFF. The CDR3, as DNA: TGTGCCAGCAGCCAAGACAACAGGGGACCGCACAATGAGCAGTTCTTC.

Only one count was recorded for this clone. V and J are TRBV9 and TRBJ1-3; tentatively, D is TRBD1 (6 bases). Germline assignment: CDR1 SGDLS and CDR2 YYNGEE. CDR3 length: 16 residues. Trimming removed 3 bases at V and 2 bases at J, with 15 bases between. CDR3 amino acids: CASSERGQGTGNTIYF. The DNA of the CDR3 is TGTGCCAGCAGCGAGAGAGGCCAGGGGACTGGAAACACCATATATTTT.

The rearrangement uses TRBV5-1 and TRBJ2-3; maybe TRBD1 (6 bases). The CDR3 totals 14 residues. The germline V and J ends were trimmed by 0 bases and 5 bases, with 10 bases remaining between them. Germline loops: CDR1 SGHRS, CDR2 YFSETQ. The DNA for the CDR3 is TGCGCCAGCAGCTTGGGGCAGGGGAGAGATACGCAGTATTTT. Protein: CASSLGQGRDTQYF.

This clone was picked up many times. The chain uses TRBV27 and TRBJ2-7; 8 bases agree with TRBD1. Germline V gene data show CDR1 as MNHEY and CDR2 as SMNVEV (reference sequence). This CDR3 is built from 15 residues. V shed 5 bases, J shed 1 base, and the junction held 7 bases outside the gene matches. The CDR3 sequence is CASSNGQGGSYEQYF. CDR3 in DNA: TGTGCCAGCAGTAACGGACAGGGTGGTTCCTACGAGCAGTACTTC.

The chain joins TRBV30 to TRBJ1-5, with D hard to call. Trimming cost V 0 bases and J 0 bases, with 9 bases left between them. Germline V lookup: CDR1 GTSNPN, CDR2 SVGIG (reference sequence). This CDR3 comprises 15 residues. Here the CDR3 reads CAWSVSGNSNQPQHF. Written as DNA, the CDR3 is TGTGCCTGGAGTGTATCGGGGAATAGCAATCAGCCCCAGCATTTT.

The chain links TRBV5-6 to TRBJ2-7; D is perhaps TRBD1 (6 bases). Looked up from germline, CDR1 is SGHDT and CDR2 is YYEEEE. The CDR3 has 13 residues. Trimming left V 2 bases short and J 4 bases short, with 10 bases between. Here the CDR3 reads CASSFPGDYEQYF. CDR3 DNA sequence: TGTGCCAGCAGCTTTCCAGGGGATTACGAGCAGTACTTC.

The chain carries TRBV5-1 and TRBJ1-4; 9 bases are shared with TRBD1. Trimming at V came to 3 bases and at J to 3 bases, leaving 3 bases not matched to a gene. The CDR3 spans 15 residues. Germline loops: CDR1 SGHRS, CDR2 YFSETQ. Here the CDR3 reads CASSSRQGANEKLFF. The CDR3 DNA reads TGCGCCAGCAGCTCTAGACAGGGGGCTAATGAAAAACTGTTTTTT.

The J gene is TRBJ2-5, the V gene TRBV24-1; weak D call: TRBD2 (6 bases). Trimming took off 5 bases at V and 5 bases at J, with 11 bases between the two ends. The CDR3 consists of 13 residues. CDR1 KGHDR and CDR2 SFDVKD come from the germline V gene. CDR3 in amino acids: CATSVAGRETQYF. The DNA for the CDR3 is TGTGCCACCAGTGTGGCGGGAAGGGAGACCCAGTACTTC.

The table lists this clone with a few counts. V gene TRBV21-1 combines with J gene TRBJ1-2; the table's D call TRBD1 went unverified against the DNA. TRBV21-1 is an annotated pseudogene. The CDR3 consists of 17 residues. CDR3 sequence: CASSKSTWEVGRNGYTF. In nucleotides, the CDR3 is TGTGCCAGCAGCAAGAGCACCTGGGAAGTGGGGCGGAATGGCTACACCTTC.

The chain has TRBV28 and TRBJ1-4, with a possible D match to TRBD1 (6 bases). The CDR3 runs 15 residues. Per the germline V gene, CDR1 is MDHEN and CDR2 is SYDVKM. Trimming removed 3 bases from V and 4 bases from J, with 12 bases in between. The CDR3 loop is CASSLGGPINEKLFF. DNA of the CDR3: TGTGCCAGCAGTTTGGGGGGGCCTATTAATGAAAAACTGTTTTTT.

The CDR3 DNA is TGTGCCCGACGGGACAGGGAGGTTATGAACACTGAAGCTTTCTTT. Translating gives CARRDREVMNTEAFF. This chain connects TRBV19 to TRBJ1-1; 9 bases map to TRBD1. J lost 0 bases, V lost 11 bases, and 10 bases had no gene match. The CDR3 covers 15 residues. Germline V CDR1 and CDR2: LNHDA, SQIVND (reference sequence).

This chain joins TRBV28 and TRBJ1-3; a possible D gene is TRBD1 (5 bases). The CDR3 runs to 15 residues. V was pared by 5 bases and J by 3 bases, with 14 bases between. Germline CDR1 is MDHEN and CDR2 is SYDVKM. The CDR3 DNA reads TGTGCCAGCAGTGGGGGGAGGAGGAGTGGAAACACCATATATTTT. Translating gives CASSGGRRSGNTIYF.

The rearrangement uses TRBV7-2 and TRBJ2-1, with D maybe TRBD2 (5 bases). The V gene's germline CDR1 is SGHTA and CDR2 FQGNSA. Trimming cost V 5 bases and J 6 bases, with 14 bases left between them. The CDR3 sequence is 14 residues long. CDR3 DNA: TGTGCCAGCAGCAATGCACTAGAGTCCAATGAGCAGTTCTTC. Translating it yields CASSNALESNEQFF.